The 30 T cell receptor beta chains in this list originate from one sample, sequenced in a study of blood T cells in healthy people across ages. Together with a sample-barcoded 5' primer, a J-beta primer mix was included in a second PCR lasting roughly 6 to 12 cycles. One entry per CDR3 protein results from TCRdb running MiXCR on the 5' RACE reads. The table records about 750,000 distinct CDR3 sequences, about 53% of them present only once. Sequenced sample: blood. These receptor sequences come from an older man in good health.

CDR3 bases: TGTGCCAGCAGCCCGGGACTACCCCACGGTGAGCAGTTCTTC. Protein: CASSPGLPHGEQFF. This chain uses TRBV7-2 with TRBJ2-1, with 7 positions matching TRBD2. Germline trimming cut 5 bases from V and 9 bases from J; bases unmatched to any gene: 10. The length of the CDR3 is 14 residues. The germline V gene has CDR1 SGHTA and CDR2 FQGNSA. Combining the CDR3 with reference TRBV7-2 and TRBJ2-1 gives the whole variable domain GAGVSQSPSNKVTEKGKDVELRCDPISGHTALYWYRQSLGQGLEFLIYFQGNSAPDKSGLPSDRFSAERTGGSVSTLTIQRTQQEDSAVYLCASSPGLPHGEQFFGPGTRLTVL.

This clonotype has only a few counts. The CDR3 coding sequence is TGTGCCAGCAGTGCGGTGAACTCCTACGAGCAGTACTTC. Translation: CASSAVNSYEQYF. This chain uses TRBV25-1 with TRBJ2-7; no definite D call. The CDR3 loop spans 13 amino acids. Germline lookup yields CDR1 MGHDK and CDR2 SYGVNS. V lost 4 bases, J lost 0 bases, and 7 bases lay in between.

This chain connects TRBV12-3 or TRBV12-4 to TRBJ1-1; tentative D call: TRBD1 (5 bases). The CDR3 sequence is 14 residues long. Trimming took 7 bases from V and 1 from J, leaving 13 bases between them. The CDR3 sequence: CASTWGGRNTEAFF. For the CDR3, the DNA is TGTGCCAGCACCTGGGGGGGGAGGAACACTGAAGCTTTCTTT.

This clonotype was counted between two and nine times. The rearrangement uses TRBV6-5 and TRBJ2-7; D gene unclear. Trimming stripped 8 bases from V and 0 bases from J, with 14 bases between. Germline V lookup: CDR1 MNHEY, CDR2 SVGAGI. The CDR3 sequence is 14 residues long. The CDR3 loop reads CASRVGSSSYEQYF. The CDR3 DNA follows: TGTGCCAGCCGGGTTGGCAGTAGCTCCTACGAGCAGTACTTC.

This clonotype appeared a few times. The chain recombines TRBV20-1 with TRBJ2-3, with 10 bases matching TRBD2. CDR1 and CDR2 from the germline V gene are DFQATT and SNEGSKA (reference sequence). This CDR3 spans 13 amino acids. DNA of the CDR3: TGCAGCCCCAGGGCTAGCGGGAGAGATACGCAGTATTTT. Its protein product is CSPRASGRDTQYF.

This chain uses TRBV28 with TRBJ2-5, with TRBD1 identical over 11 bases. This CDR3 has 15 amino acids. Trimming at V came to 6 bases and at J to 6 bases, leaving 9 bases not matched to a gene. Germline V lookup: CDR1 MDHEN, CDR2 SYDVKM. This CDR3 reads CASSPSGTGGKTQYF. The DNA of the CDR3 is TGTGCCAGCAGCCCGTCGGGGACAGGGGGAAAGACCCAGTACTTC.

There are a few counts of this clonotype. This rearrangement joins TRBV2 to TRBJ2-4; 12 bases agree with TRBD1. The junction had 7 bases not matched to a gene; V was cut back by 8 bases and J by 5 bases. CDR3 length equals 15 residues. CDR1 is SNHLY, CDR2 FYNNEI, per germline. The CDR3 coding sequence is TGTGCCAGCGAGTGGGACAGGGGGCGCGAAAACATTCAGTACTTC. Encoded protein: CASEWDRGRENIQYF.

This clonotype was seen a few times. This sequence joins TRBV12-3 or TRBV12-4 and TRBJ2-1; TRBD1 agrees at 8 bases. The CDR3 sequence is 15 residues long. Trimming cost V 3 bases and J 2 bases; bases outside gene matches: 3. In DNA, the CDR3 is TGTGCCAGCAGTTTCGGACAGGGCGCCTACAATGAGCAGTTCTTC. Translating it yields CASSFGQGAYNEQFF.

The V and J genes are TRBV28 and TRBJ1-1; no firm D call. Trimming shortened V by 6 bases and J by 6 bases, and 17 bases separated the two germline ends. Germline CDR1 is MDHEN and CDR2 is SYDVKM. The CDR3 length is 14 residues. CDR3 nucleotides: TGTGCCAGCAGCCCCCTCGGTGGGCAGGCTGAAGCTTTCTTT. It codes for CASSPLGGQAEAFF.

The chain uses TRBV4-2 and TRBJ1-1; 9 bases match TRBD1. The CDR3 has 15 residues. Germline lookup yields CDR1 LGHNA and CDR2 YNFKEQ. Unmatched junction bases numbered 4, after V lost 1 base and J lost 4 bases. The CDR3 nucleotides are TGTGCCAGCAGCCAAGCTGGGACAGGGTCCACTGAAGCTTTCTTT. Translation: CASSQAGTGSTEAFF.

V is TRBV5-5 and J is TRBJ2-7; D gene uncertain. The CDR3 spans 14 residues. Germline V gene sequence: CDR1 SGHKS, CDR2 YYEKEE (reference sequence). With 0 bases removed from V and 2 bases from J, the gap between germline ends came to 9 bases. The CDR3 nucleotides read TGTGCCAGCAGCTTGGACCGTTTGGCCTACGAGCAGTACTTC. Its translation is CASSLDRLAYEQYF.

This clonotype was found a few times. J is TRBJ2-1 and V is TRBV7-2; 7 positions match TRBD2. Germline values: CDR1 SGHTA, CDR2 FQGNSA. The CDR3 totals 16 residues. J gave up 12 bases and V 5 bases, and 19 bases lay outside the gene matches. The CDR3 spells CASSGQALAGVEGQFF. The CDR3 DNA reads as TGTGCCAGCAGCGGACAAGCCTTGGCGGGGGTAGAGGGGCAGTTCTTC.

V and J are TRBV5-1 and TRBJ2-1, with TRBD1 matching 12 bases. The ends lost 0 bases at V and 0 bases at J; junction bases unmatched: 4. Germline values: CDR1 SGHRS, CDR2 YFSETQ. This CDR3 spans 18 amino acids. The CDR3 DNA reads as TGCGCCAGCAGCTTGGTGGGACAGGGGGCGAGCTCCTACAATGAGCAGTTCTTC. It yields the protein CASSLVGQGASSYNEQFF.

V gene TRBV12-5 combines with J gene TRBJ2-7; 8 nucleotides agree with TRBD2. The CDR3 has 15 residues. Per germline, CDR1 LGHNT and CDR2 FRNRAP. The J segment lost 2 bases and the V segment lost 3 bases, leaving 6 bases of the junction unmatched. The CDR3 region is CASGFPGGTPYEQYF. CDR3 nucleotide sequence: TGTGCTAGTGGTTTCCCGGGGGGGACTCCCTACGAGCAGTACTTC.

This chain links TRBV28 with TRBJ2-4; no clear D. Germline V gene lookup returns CDR1 MDHEN and CDR2 SYDVKM. This CDR3 region has 15 residues. Trimming cost V 2 bases and J 3 bases, with 11 bases left between them. This CDR3 is CASSLKGLDKNIQYF. The CDR3, as DNA: TGTGCCAGCAGTTTAAAAGGGTTGGACAAAAACATTCAGTACTTC.

This clonotype has a handful of counts. J is TRBJ2-7 and V is TRBV7-8; D is unresolved. The CDR3 contains 14 residues. Germline CDR1 SGHVS, CDR2 FQNEAQ. The V end lost 5 bases, the J end lost 1 base, and 12 bases lay between the germline ends. In nucleotides, the CDR3 is TGTGCCAGCAGCGTAGGCAGGAGATCCTACGAGCAGTACTTC. This translates into CASSVGRRSYEQYF.

This clonotype was seen a handful of times. This chain uses TRBV7-3 with TRBJ2-7; 10 positions match TRBD2. The germline V gene encodes CDR1 SGHTA and CDR2 FQGTGA. J gave up 3 bases and V 5 bases, and 7 bases lay outside the gene matches. This CDR3 has 15 amino acids. CDR3: CASSQGLAEIYEQYF. CDR3 nucleotide sequence: TGTGCCAGCAGCCAAGGACTAGCGGAGATCTACGAGCAGTACTTC.

The rearrangement joins TRBV27 to TRBJ2-7; 9 bases align to TRBD1. This CDR3 region has 13 residues. Losses at the gene ends were 7 bases for V and 3 bases for J; bases not matched to a gene: 4. Germline loops: CDR1 MNHEY, CDR2 SMNVEV (reference sequence). The CDR3: CASTGQGYYEQYF. CDR3 nucleotides: TGTGCCAGCACGGGACAGGGATACTACGAGCAGTACTTC.

The sample holds a few counts of this clonotype. The chain recombines TRBV25-1 with TRBJ2-7; D may correspond to TRBD1 or TRBD2 (7 bases each). Between the trimmed V and J ends, which lost 4 bases and 4 bases, there was a span of 26 bases. The V gene's germline CDR1 is MGHDK and CDR2 SYGVNS. The CDR3 consists of 18 residues. CDR3 protein: CASSGTGRWGGSMYEQYF. DNA for the CDR3: TGTGCCAGCAGTGGGACAGGTCGGTGGGGCGGGAGTATGTACGAGCAGTACTTC.

The rearrangement uses TRBV3-1 and TRBJ2-4; weak D call: TRBD2 (6 bases). V was trimmed by 3 bases and J by 7 bases, leaving 19 bases between them. The CDR3 is 16 amino acids. Germline-derived CDR1 and CDR2 are LGHDT and YNNKEL (reference sequence). The CDR3 here is CASSQQSLRDGNIQYF. In nucleotides, the CDR3 is TGTGCCAGCAGCCAGCAGAGTCTGCGGGACGGGAACATTCAGTACTTC.

The J gene is TRBJ1-5, the V gene TRBV20-1; a possible D gene is TRBD1 (5 bases). This CDR3 is 13 amino acids long. The germline gives CDR1 DFQATT, CDR2 SNEGSKA (reference sequence). V dropped 5 bases and J dropped 4 bases, with 12 bases sitting between them. CDR3 nucleotide sequence: TGCAGTGCTGGGGGACGGATTAATCAGCCCCAGCATTTT. Protein: CSAGGRINQPQHF.

The CDR3 spells CSAAPGRGNTEAFF. In DNA form, the CDR3 reads TGCAGTGCCGCTCCCGGGCGGGGAAACACTGAAGCTTTCTTT. V gene TRBV20-1 combines with J gene TRBJ1-1, with no clear D. Germline V lookup: CDR1 DFQATT, CDR2 SNEGSKA (reference sequence). Trimming removed 6 bases at V and 2 bases at J, with 16 bases between. The CDR3 is made up of 14 amino acids.

V is TRBV20-1 and J is TRBJ2-1; perhaps TRBD2 as D (6 bases). Per germline, CDR1 DFQATT and CDR2 SNEGSKA (reference sequence). Trimming left V 3 bases short and J 4 bases short, with 16 bases between. The CDR3 covers 15 residues. CDR3 nucleotides: TGCAGTGCTAGTGGGTCTAGCGAGAATTACAATGAGCAGTTCTTC. It specifies CSASGSSENYNEQFF.

The V and J genes are TRBV12-5 and TRBJ2-5; D possibly corresponds to TRBD2 (6 bases). The CDR3 runs to 14 residues. V was clipped by 5 bases and J by 2 bases, with 12 bases between them. Germline CDR1 and CDR2: LGHNT and FRNRAP. The CDR3 DNA reads as TGTGCTAGTGGTCGGGCCGGGGGTCAAGAGACCCAGTACTTC. Translating gives CASGRAGGQETQYF.

This clonotype has more than one count but fewer than ten. The chain carries TRBV20-1 and TRBJ2-4; D gene ambiguous. The last part of the DNA fits TRBJ2-7 better; the J call may be wrong. The CDR3 extends over 10 amino acids. The germline CDR1 and CDR2 sequences are DFQATT and SNEGSKA (reference sequence). CDR3 DNA sequence: TGCAGTGCTAGAGCCCGCGAGCAGTACTTC. Translating gives CSARAREQYF.

This chain uses TRBV29-1 with TRBJ1-1, with 11 positions matching TRBD1. The CDR3 loop spans 13 amino acids. The V gene's germline CDR1 is SQVTM and CDR2 ANQGSEA. The V segment lost 7 bases and the J segment 4 bases; nucleotides outside the gene matches: 5. CDR3 in DNA: TGCAGCGCCTGGACAGGGGGCGTCACTGAAGCTTTCTTT. This codes for CSAWTGGVTEAFF.

In this sample, this clonotype turned up a few times. The rearrangement uses TRBV10-3 and TRBJ2-5; TRBD2 might be the D (5 bases). V shed 10 bases and J shed 3 bases, with 15 bases lying between them. Per germline, CDR1 ENHRY and CDR2 SYGVKD. The CDR3 runs 13 residues. CDR3 sequence: CATEGQSKETQYF. The CDR3 nucleotides read TGTGCCACCGAGGGCCAGAGTAAAGAGACCCAGTACTTC.

This clonotype was seen more than once but under ten times. The rearrangement links TRBV20-1 to TRBJ2-7, with a tentative D call TRBD1 (8 bases). The V end lost 0 bases, the J end lost 4 bases, and 13 bases lay between the germline ends. This CDR3 region has 14 residues. Germline CDR1 and CDR2: DFQATT and SNEGSKA (reference sequence). The DNA of the CDR3 is TGCAGTGCTAGAGATCACAGGGGGGGATACGAGCAGTACTTC. This encodes CSARDHRGGYEQYF.

This clonotype turned up a few times. The gene calls are TRBV7-9 and TRBJ2-4; D unclear. V lost 6 bases, J lost 13 bases, and 13 bases lay in between. This CDR3 contains 11 residues. Germline-derived CDR1 and CDR2 are SEHNR and FQNEAQ (reference sequence). CDR3 amino acids: CASSYIVAQYF. The CDR3 DNA reads as TGTGCCAGCAGTTACATAGTCGCCCAGTACTTC.

V gene TRBV11-2 combines with J gene TRBJ2-3; the match to TRBD2 covers 9 bases. J gave up 3 bases and V 4 bases, and 17 bases lay outside the gene matches. Germline V lookup: CDR1 SGHAT, CDR2 FQNNGV. The CDR3 is 19 amino acids. CDR3 DNA sequence: TGTGCCAGCAGCTCCCTTCTGGCGGGAGGGCCTAGAGGAACAGATACGCAGTATTTT. Translated: CASSSLLAGGPRGTDTQYF.